These 8 T cell receptor beta chains came from one sample sequenced in a study of regulatory T cells in long-lasting Graves disease. Building the TCR beta libraries relied on iRepertoire HTBI primers, and CDR3 regions underwent Arm-PCR. Each CDR3 protein is one row after TCRdb ran MiXCR on the multiplex PCR reads. The table records 430,000 or so distinct CDR3 sequences, 21% of them present only once. Time point defined: persistent/refractory GD, antithyroid drugs over 5 years with positive TRAb. Generation of the TCR library employed RNA extracted from PBMCs. The material was peripheral blood mononuclear cells (PBMCs), obtained when the disease was refractory, from a patient treated with antithyroid drugs. The origin of the receptors is a female donor with Graves disease.

V gene TRBV20-1 combines with J gene TRBJ2-1, with 11 bases aligning to TRBD2. CDR3 length: 15 residues. Per the germline V gene, CDR1 is DFQATT and CDR2 is SNEGSKA (reference sequence). V lost 0 bases, J lost 10 bases, and 8 bases stayed unmatched. The DNA for the CDR3 is TGCAGTGCTAGAGATTTGGGACTAGCGGAAAACGAGCAGTTCTTC. Translation gives CSARDLGLAENEQFF.

This clonotype was seen ten or more times. This rearrangement joins TRBV28 to TRBJ1-1; D not resolved. V was clipped by 7 bases and J by 4 bases, with 13 bases between them. The germline gives CDR1 MDHEN, CDR2 SYDVKM. CDR3 length: 13 amino acids. The CDR3 DNA reads TGTGCCAGCAAATACCCGGGCCCCACTGAAGCTTTCTTT. Translated, it gives CASKYPGPTEAFF.

In its sample, this clonotype was seen many times. This chain connects TRBV7-3 to TRBJ2-2; TRBD2 aligns across 7 bases. Trimming cost V 4 bases and J 7 bases; bases outside gene matches: 12. The length of the CDR3 is 16 residues. Germline V CDR1 and CDR2: SGHTA, FQGTGA. The chain's CDR3 is CASSSREAGAGGELFF. CDR3 nucleotide sequence: TGTGCCAGCAGCTCCAGGGAGGCGGGAGCTGGCGGGGAGCTGTTTTTT.

This clonotype came up many times. This chain connects TRBV28 to TRBJ1-1; TRBD1 is a possible D gene (6 bases). The ends were cut back, 6 bases at V and 2 bases at J, with 16 bases in the middle. CDR1 is MDHEN, CDR2 SYDVKM, per germline. This CDR3 spans 15 amino acids. This CDR3 is CASSRPGGGNTEAFF. DNA of the CDR3: TGTGCCAGCAGCCGGCCAGGAGGGGGTAACACTGAAGCTTTCTTT.

A remark on this clonotype: A clone one base away is much larger, so this may be a read error. The chain couples TRBV6-1 to TRBJ1-1; D unclear. The CDR3 extends over 14 amino acids. Germline V gene sequence: CDR1 MNHNS, CDR2 SASEGT. CDR3 amino acids: CASSEARRNTEASF. The CDR3 bases are TGTGCCAGCAGTGAGGCCAGGAGGAACACTGAAGCTTCCTTT.

This clonotype was detected ten times or more. The genes are TRBV14 and TRBJ2-2; TRBD1 is a possible D gene (5 bases). Trimming left V 2 bases short and J 7 bases short, with 11 bases between. Germline CDR1 is SGHDN and CDR2 is FVKESK. CDR3 length: 14 residues. The CDR3 sequence: CASSQRVTVGELFF. DNA of the CDR3: TGTGCCAGCAGCCAAAGGGTGACAGTCGGGGAGCTGTTTTTT.

A few counts support this clonotype. This chain links TRBV10-2 with TRBJ2-5, with D tentatively TRBD2 (5 bases). This CDR3 contains 15 residues. Germline CDR1 is WSHSY and CDR2 is SAAADI. V was pared by 7 bases and J by 1 base, with 16 bases between. CDR3 nucleotide sequence: TGCGCCAGCACCTATTTAGTCGAGGGCCAAGAGACCCAGTACTTC. The encoded protein is CASTYLVEGQETQYF.

At least ten counts were recorded for this clonotype. The V and J genes are TRBV20-1 and TRBJ2-7, with a weak D call TRBD1 (6 bases). This CDR3 contains 13 residues. V was cut by 6 bases and J by 4 bases, with 16 bases left in between. Looked up from germline, CDR1 is DFQATT and CDR2 is SNEGSKA (reference sequence). CDR3 coding DNA: TGCAGTGCCAGTCACGGCAGGGGTTACGAGCAGTACTTC. As protein: CSASHGRGYEQYF.